This T cell receptor beta chain was obtained from a study of blood T cell repertoires in COVID-19. Study summary: COVID-19 samples from acute and convalescent phases originated in the United States, Italy and Spain. T cells, B-cell-depleted T cells, or PBMCs supplied cDNA or gDNA.

Per the original methods: How many nucleated cells were present was estimated from reference gene primer amplification. TCRdb's table, derived via immunoSEQ multiplex PCR, lists solely in-frame clones and lacks some. V and J calls and clone size come straight from that table; D and trimming were deduced from the DNA. Of about 76,000 clones detected, 65% to 90% appear once; the ten largest clones hold 15% to 20%. The CDR3 sequence is 13 residues long. The germline gives CDR1 MDHEN, CDR2 SYDVKM. V was trimmed by 7 bases and J by 4 bases, leaving 13 bases between them. The V call is TRBV28, the J call TRBJ2-5; D not resolved. This clonotype was sampled from a human donor in a cohort sampled during active COVID-19. Sequenced sample: peripheral blood. The CDR3 coding sequence is TGTGCCAGCAACGATGGCTGGAGAGAGACCCAGTACTTC. Translation: CASNDGWRETQYF.